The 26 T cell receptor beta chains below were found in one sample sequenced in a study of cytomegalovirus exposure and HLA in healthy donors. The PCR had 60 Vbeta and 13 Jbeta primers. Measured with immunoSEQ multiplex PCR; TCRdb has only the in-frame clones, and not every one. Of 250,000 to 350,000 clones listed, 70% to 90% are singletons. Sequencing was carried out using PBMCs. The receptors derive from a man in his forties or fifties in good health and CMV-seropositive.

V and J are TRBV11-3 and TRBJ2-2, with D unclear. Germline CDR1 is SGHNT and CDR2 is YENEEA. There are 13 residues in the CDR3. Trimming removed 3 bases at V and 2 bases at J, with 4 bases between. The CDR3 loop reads CASSLRNTGELFF. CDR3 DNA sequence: TGTGCCAGCAGCTTGCGTAACACCGGGGAGCTGTTTTTT.

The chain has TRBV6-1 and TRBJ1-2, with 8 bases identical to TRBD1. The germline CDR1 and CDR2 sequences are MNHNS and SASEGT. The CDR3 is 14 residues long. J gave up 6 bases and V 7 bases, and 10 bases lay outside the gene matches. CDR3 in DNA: TGTGCCAGCAAATTGACGACAGGGGCCCATGGCTACACCTTC. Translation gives CASKLTTGAHGYTF.

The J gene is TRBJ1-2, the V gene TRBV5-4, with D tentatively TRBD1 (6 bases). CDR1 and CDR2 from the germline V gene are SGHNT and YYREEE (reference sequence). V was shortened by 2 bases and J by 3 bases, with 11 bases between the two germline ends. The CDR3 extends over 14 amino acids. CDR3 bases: TGTGCCAGCAGCTTCAACAGGGCAGACTATGGCTACACCTTC. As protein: CASSFNRADYGYTF.

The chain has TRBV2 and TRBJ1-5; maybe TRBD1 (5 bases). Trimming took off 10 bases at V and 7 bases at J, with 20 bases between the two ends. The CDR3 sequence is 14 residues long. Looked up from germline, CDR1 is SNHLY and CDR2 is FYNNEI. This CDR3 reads CATRGQGGYQPQHF. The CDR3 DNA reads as TGTGCCACTAGAGGGCAGGGAGGTTACCAGCCCCAGCATTTT.

CDR3 region: CASRPGPLVAQHF. For the CDR3, the DNA is TGTGCCAGCAGGCCGGGTCCATTGGTAGCCCAGCATTTT. The genes are TRBV28 and TRBJ1-5; D gene unclear. Trimming pared 6 bases from V and 11 bases from J, leaving 17 bases between. The CDR3 covers 13 residues. Per the germline V gene, CDR1 is MDHEN and CDR2 is SYDVKM.

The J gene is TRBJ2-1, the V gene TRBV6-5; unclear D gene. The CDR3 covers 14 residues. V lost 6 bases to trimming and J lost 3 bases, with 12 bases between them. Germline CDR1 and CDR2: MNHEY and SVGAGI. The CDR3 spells CASSPSGNYNEQFF. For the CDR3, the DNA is TGTGCCAGCAGCCCTAGTGGCAACTACAATGAGCAGTTCTTC.

The chain's CDR3 is CASSPDSQIFSNQPQHF. CDR3 sequence (DNA): TGTGCCAGCTCACCGGACAGTCAAATCTTTAGCAATCAGCCCCAGCATTTT. The V call is TRBV18, the J call TRBJ1-5; D is possibly TRBD1 (6 bases). The CDR3 length is 17 residues. Germline loops: CDR1 KGHSH, CDR2 LQKENI. The germline V and J ends were trimmed by 3 bases and 0 bases, with 15 bases remaining between them.

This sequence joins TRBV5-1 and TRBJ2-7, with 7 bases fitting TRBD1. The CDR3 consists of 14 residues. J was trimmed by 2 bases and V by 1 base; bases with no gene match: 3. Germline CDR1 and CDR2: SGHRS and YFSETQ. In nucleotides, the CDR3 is TGCGCCAGCAGCTTGCGGCAGGGGGCCTACGAGCAGTACTTC. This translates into CASSLRQGAYEQYF.

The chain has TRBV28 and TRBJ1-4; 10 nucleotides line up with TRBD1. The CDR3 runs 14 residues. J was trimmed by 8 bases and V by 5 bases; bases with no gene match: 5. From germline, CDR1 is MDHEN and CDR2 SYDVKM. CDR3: CASSDDRGREKLFF. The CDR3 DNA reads TGTGCCAGCAGTGACGACAGGGGGCGCGAAAAACTGTTTTTT. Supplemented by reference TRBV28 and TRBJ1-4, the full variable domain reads DVKVTQSSRYLVKRTGEKVFLECVQDMDHENMFWYRQDPGLGLRLIYFSYDVKMKEKGDIPEGYSVSREKKERFSLILESASTNQTSMYLCASSDDRGREKLFFGSGTQLSVL.

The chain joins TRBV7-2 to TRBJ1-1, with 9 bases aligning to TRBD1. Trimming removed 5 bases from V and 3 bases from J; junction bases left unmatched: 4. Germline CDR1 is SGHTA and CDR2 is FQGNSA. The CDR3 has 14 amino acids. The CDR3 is CASSHGTGYTEAFF. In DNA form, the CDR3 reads TGTGCCAGCAGCCACGGGACAGGGTACACTGAAGCTTTCTTT. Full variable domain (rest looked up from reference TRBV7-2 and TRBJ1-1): GAGVSQSPSNKVTEKGKDVELRCDPISGHTALYWYRQSLGQGLEFLIYFQGNSAPDKSGLPSDRFSAERTGGSVSTLTIQRTQQEDSAVYLCASSHGTGYTEAFFGQGTRLTVV.

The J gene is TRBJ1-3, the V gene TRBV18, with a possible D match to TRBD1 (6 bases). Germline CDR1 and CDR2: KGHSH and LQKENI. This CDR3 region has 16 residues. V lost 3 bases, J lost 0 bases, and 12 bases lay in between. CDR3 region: CASSPLTGSSGNTIYF. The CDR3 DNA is TGTGCCAGCTCACCTCTGACAGGCAGCTCTGGAAACACCATATATTTT.

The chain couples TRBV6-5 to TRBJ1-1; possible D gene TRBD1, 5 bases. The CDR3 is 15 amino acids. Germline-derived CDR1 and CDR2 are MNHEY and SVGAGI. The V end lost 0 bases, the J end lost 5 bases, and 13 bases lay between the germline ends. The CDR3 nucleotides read TGTGCCAGCAGTTACTCGAAGGCAGGGAGGACTGAAGCTTTCTTT. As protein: CASSYSKAGRTEAFF.

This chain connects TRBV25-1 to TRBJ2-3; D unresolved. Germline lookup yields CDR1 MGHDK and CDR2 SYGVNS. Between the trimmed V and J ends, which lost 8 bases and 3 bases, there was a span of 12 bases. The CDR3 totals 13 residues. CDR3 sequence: CASRALKTDTQYF. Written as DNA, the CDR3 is TGTGCCAGCCGAGCACTGAAGACAGATACGCAGTATTTT.

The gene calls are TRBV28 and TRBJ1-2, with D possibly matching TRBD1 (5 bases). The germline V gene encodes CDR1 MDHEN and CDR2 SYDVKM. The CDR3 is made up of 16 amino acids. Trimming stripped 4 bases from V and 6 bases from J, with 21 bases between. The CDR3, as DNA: TGTGCCAGCAGTTCTACGGACGGGGGGGTAAAGGATGGCTACACCTTC. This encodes CASSSTDGGVKDGYTF.

CDR3 bases: TGTGCCAGCAGCCTACTGAGCTCTGGGGCCAACGTCCTGACTTTC. It yields the protein CASSLLSSGANVLTF. This chain joins TRBV4-2 and TRBJ2-6; D is unresolved. Germline CDR1 LGHNA, CDR2 YNFKEQ. With 4 bases removed from V and 0 bases from J, the gap between germline ends came to 7 bases. This CDR3 spans 15 amino acids.

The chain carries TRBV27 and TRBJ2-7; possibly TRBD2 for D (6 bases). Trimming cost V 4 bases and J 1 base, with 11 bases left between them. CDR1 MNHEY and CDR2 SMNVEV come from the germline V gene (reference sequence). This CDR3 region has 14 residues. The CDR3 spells CASSSWEASYEQYF. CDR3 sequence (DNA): TGTGCCAGCAGTTCGTGGGAGGCGTCCTACGAGCAGTACTTC.

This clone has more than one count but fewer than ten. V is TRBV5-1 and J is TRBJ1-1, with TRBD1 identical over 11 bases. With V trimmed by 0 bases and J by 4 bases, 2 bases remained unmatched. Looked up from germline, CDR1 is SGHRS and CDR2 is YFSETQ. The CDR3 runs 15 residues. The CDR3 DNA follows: TGCGCCAGCAGCTTGGGGGACAGGGGGATCACTGAAGCTTTCTTT. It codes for CASSLGDRGITEAFF.

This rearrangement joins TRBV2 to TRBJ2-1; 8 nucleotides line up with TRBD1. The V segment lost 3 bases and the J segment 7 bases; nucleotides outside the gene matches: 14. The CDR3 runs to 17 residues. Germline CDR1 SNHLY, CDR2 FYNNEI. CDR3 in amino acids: CASSEGRGLYVGNEQFF. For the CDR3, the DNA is TGTGCCAGCAGTGAGGGCAGGGGGCTTTACGTGGGAAATGAGCAGTTCTTC. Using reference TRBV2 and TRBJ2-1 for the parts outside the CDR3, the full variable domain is EPEVTQTPSHQVTQMGQEVILRCVPISNHLYFYWYRQILGQKVEFLVSFYNNEISEKSEIFDDQFSVERPDGSNFTLKIRSTKLEDSAMYFCASSEGRGLYVGNEQFFGPGTRLTVL.

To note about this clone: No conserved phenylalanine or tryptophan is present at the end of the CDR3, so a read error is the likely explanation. CDR3: CASSYSGRGYEQYL. In nucleotides, the CDR3 is TGTGCCAGCAGTTACTCTGGCAGGGGGTACGAGCAGTACCTC. The genes are TRBV6-5 and TRBJ2-7; 7 bases match TRBD1. This CDR3 region has 14 residues. Trimming took 0 bases from V and 4 from J; bases not matched to a gene: 3. CDR1 is MNHEY and CDR2 is SVGAGI in the germline V gene.

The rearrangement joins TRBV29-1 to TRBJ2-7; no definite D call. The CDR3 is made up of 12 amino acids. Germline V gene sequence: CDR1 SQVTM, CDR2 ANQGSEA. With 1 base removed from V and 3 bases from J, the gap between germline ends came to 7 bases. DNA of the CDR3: TGCAGCGTTGAAGGCCCAGACTACGAGCAGTACTTC. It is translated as CSVEGPDYEQYF.

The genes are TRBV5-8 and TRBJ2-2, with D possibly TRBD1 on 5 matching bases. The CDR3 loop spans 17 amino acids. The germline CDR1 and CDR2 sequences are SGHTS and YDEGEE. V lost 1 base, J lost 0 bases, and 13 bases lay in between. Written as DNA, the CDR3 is TGTGCCAGCAGCTTGACATCGGACACCCCGAACACCGGGGAGCTGTTTTTT. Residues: CASSLTSDTPNTGELFF.

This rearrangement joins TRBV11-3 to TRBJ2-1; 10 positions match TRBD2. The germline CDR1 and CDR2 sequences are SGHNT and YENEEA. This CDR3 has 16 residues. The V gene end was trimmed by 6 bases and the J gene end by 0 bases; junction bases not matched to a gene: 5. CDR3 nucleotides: TGTGCCAGCAGTTCTAGCGGGAGTAACTCCTACAATGAGCAGTTCTTC. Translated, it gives CASSSSGSNSYNEQFF.

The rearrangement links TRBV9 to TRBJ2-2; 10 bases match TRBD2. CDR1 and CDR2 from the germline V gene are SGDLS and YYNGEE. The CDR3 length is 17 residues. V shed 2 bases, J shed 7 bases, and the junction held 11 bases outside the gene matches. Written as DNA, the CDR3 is TGTGCCAGCAGCGTCTACGCAGCGGGAGGGCCGAACGGGGAGCTGTTTTTT. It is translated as CASSVYAAGGPNGELFF.

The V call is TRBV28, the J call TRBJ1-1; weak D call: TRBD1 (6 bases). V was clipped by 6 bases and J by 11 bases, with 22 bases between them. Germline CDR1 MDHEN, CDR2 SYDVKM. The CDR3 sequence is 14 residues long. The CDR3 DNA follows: TGTGCCAGCAGCCCCTCCGGGGGGGGGCGCAATGCTTTCTTT. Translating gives CASSPSGGGRNAFF.

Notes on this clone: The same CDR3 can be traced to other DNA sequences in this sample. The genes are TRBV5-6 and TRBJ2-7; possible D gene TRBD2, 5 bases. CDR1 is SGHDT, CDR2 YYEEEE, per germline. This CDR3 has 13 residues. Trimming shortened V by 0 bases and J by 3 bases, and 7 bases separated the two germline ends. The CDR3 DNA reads TGTGCCAGCAGCTTGGCGGGGATCTACGAGCAGTACTTC. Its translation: CASSLAGIYEQYF.

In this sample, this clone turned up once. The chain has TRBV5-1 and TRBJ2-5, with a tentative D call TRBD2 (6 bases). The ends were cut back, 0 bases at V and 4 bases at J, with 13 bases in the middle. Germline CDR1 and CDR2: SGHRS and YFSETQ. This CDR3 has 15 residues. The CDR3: CASSLDGGSGETQYF. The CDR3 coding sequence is TGCGCCAGCAGCTTGGACGGGGGAAGCGGAGAGACCCAGTACTTC.